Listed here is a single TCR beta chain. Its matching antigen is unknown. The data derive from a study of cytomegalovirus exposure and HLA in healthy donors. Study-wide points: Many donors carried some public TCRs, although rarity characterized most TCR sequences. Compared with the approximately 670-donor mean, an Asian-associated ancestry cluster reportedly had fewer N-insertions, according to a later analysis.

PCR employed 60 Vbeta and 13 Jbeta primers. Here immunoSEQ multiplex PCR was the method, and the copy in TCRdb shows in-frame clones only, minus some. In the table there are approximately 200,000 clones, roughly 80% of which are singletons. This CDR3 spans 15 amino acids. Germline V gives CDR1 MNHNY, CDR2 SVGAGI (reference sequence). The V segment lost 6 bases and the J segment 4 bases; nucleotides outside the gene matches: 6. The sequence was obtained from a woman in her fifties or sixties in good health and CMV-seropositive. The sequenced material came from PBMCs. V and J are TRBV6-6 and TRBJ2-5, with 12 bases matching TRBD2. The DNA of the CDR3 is TGTGCCAGCAGCCATCTAGCGGGAGGGGGAGAGACCCAGTACTTC. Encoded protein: CASSHLAGGGETQYF.